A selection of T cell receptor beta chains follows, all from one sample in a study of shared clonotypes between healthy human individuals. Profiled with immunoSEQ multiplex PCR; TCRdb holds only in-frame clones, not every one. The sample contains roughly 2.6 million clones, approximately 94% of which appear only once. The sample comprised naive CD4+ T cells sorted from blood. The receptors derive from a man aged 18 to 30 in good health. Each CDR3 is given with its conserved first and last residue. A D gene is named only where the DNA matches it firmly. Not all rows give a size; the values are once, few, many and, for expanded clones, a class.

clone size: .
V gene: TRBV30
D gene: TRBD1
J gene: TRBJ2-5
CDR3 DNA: TGTGCCTGGAGTCGGACAGGTAGTTCGGAGACCCAGTACTTC
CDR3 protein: CAWSRTGSSETQYF

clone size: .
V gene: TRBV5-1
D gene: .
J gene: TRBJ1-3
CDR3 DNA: TGCGCCAGCAGCTTGTCCAGATTAGGAAACACCATATATTTT
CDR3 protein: CASSLSRLGNTIYF

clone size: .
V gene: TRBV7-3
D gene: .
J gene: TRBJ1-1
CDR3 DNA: TGTGCCAGCAGCTTAAGGCCGGCAGGGGAACCTGAAGCTTTCTTT
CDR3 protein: CASSLRPAGEPEAFF

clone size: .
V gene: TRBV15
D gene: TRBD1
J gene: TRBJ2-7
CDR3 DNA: TGTGCCACCAGCAGAAGGGACAGCAAGGCTCACGAGCAGTACTTC
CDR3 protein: CATSRRDSKAHEQYF

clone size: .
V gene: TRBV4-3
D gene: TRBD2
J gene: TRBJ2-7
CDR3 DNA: TGCGCCAGCAGCCAAGATCTAGCTAGCGGTCCGAGCTCCTACGAGCAGTACTTC
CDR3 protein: CASSQDLASGPSSYEQYF

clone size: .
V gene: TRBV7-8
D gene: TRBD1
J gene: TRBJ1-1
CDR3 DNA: TGTGCCAGCAGCTTAGAAATCGGACAGGTGAACACTGAAGCTTTCTTT
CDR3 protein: CASSLEIGQVNTEAFF

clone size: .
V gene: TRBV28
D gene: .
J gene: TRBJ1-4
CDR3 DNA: TGTGCCAGCAGTTTCGGAGGGGGAAGTGAAAAACTGTTTTTT
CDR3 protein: CASSFGGGSEKLFF

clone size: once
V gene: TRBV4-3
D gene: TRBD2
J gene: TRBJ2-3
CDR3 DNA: TGCGCCAGCAGCCAAGGGTCGGTAGCGGGAGTTTTCGGGCAGTATTTT
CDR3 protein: CASSQGSVAGVFGQYF

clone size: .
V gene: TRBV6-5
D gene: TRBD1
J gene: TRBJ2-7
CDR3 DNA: TGTGCCAGCAGGAGACAGGGCTTTCCCTACGAGCAGTACTTC
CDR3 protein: CASRRQGFPYEQYF

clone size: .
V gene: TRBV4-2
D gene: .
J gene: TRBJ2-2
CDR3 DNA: TGTGCCAGCAGCCGGATTGACCAGACAACCGGGGAGCTGTTTTTT
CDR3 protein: CASSRIDQTTGELFF

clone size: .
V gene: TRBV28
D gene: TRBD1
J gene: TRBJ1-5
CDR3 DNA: TGTGCCAGCAGACTGACAGGGGGTCTAGATCAGCCCCAGCATTTT
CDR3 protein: CASRLTGGLDQPQHF

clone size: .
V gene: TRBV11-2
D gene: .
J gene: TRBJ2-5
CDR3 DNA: TGTGCCAGCAGCTTAAGTCCAGCCCAAGAGACCCAGTACTTC
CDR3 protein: CASSLSPAQETQYF

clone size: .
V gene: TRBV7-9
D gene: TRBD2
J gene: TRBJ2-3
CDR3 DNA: TGTGCCAGCAGCTTATGGGAGGGGTTAGGCACAGATACGCAGTATTTT
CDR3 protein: CASSLWEGLGTDTQYF

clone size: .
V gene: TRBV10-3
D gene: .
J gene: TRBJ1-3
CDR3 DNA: TGTGCCATCAGTGAGGACGTTGGAGGGTATCACCTCTCTGGAAACACCATATATTTT
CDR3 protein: CAISEDVGGYHLSGNTIYF

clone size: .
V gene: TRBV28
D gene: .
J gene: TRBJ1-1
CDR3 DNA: TGTGCCAGCGAGACCCTAGACACTGAAGCTTTCTTT
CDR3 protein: CASETLDTEAFF

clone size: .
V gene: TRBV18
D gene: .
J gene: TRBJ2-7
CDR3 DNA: TGTGCCAGCTCAGATCTAGGGGCCGCGGTCTACGAGCAGTACTTC
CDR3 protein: CASSDLGAAVYEQYF

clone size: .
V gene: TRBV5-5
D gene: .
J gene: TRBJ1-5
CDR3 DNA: TGTGCCAGCAGCTTGGACCTCTGGAGCAATCAGCCCCAGCATTTT
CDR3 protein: CASSLDLWSNQPQHF

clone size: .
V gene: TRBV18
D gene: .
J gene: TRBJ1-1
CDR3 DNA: TGTGCCAGCTCAGAGTACAGGGCGGGGGCCACTGAAGCTTTCTTT
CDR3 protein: CASSEYRAGATEAFF

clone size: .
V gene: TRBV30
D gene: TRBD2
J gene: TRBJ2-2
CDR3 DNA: TGTGCCTGGAGCCTTAGCGGGTCAACCGGGGAGCTGTTTTTT
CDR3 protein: CAWSLSGSTGELFF

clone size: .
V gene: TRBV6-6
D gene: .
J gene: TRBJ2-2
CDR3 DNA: TGTGCCAGCAGTTACAACCGGGGGCGAATCACCGGGGAGCTGTTTTTT
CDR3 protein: CASSYNRGRITGELFF

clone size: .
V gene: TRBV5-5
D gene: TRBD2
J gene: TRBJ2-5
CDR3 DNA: TGTGCCAGCAGCTCGCTGGGACTAGCGGGAGCAGGGAAGTTTGAGACCCAGTACTTC
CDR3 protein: CASSSLGLAGAGKFETQYF

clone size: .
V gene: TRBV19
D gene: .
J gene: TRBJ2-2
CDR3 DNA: TGTGCCAGTAGGCGCGACTCGAACACCGGGGAGCTGTTTTTT
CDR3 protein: CASRRDSNTGELFF

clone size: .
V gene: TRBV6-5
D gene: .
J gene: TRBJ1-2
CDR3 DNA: TGTGCCACGGGCAGGGGCGAAGTGAACTATGGCTACACCTTC
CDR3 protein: CATGRGEVNYGYTF

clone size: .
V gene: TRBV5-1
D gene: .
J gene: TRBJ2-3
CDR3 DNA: TGCGCCAGCAGCGCGGGACAGTCAGATACGCAGTATTTT
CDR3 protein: CASSAGQSDTQYF

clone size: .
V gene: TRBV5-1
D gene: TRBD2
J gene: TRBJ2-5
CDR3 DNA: TGCGCCAGCAGCTCCCGGGGGGACCAAGAGACCCAGTACTTC
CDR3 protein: CASSSRGDQETQYF

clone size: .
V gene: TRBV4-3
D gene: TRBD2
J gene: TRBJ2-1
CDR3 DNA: TGCGCCAGCAGCCTGGGACTAGCGGACTACAATGAGCAGTTCTTC
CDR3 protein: CASSLGLADYNEQFF

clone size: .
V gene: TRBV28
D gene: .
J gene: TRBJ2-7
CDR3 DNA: TGTGCCAGCAGCAACGGCGGGGTCTACGAGCAGTACTTC
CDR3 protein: CASSNGGVYEQYF

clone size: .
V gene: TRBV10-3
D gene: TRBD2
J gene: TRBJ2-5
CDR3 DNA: TGTGCCATCAGTGGACTAGCGGGGGGACAAGAGACCCAGTACTTC
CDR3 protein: CAISGLAGGQETQYF

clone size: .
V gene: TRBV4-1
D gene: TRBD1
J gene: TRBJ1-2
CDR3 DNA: TGCGCCAGCAGCCTGGGGGGGACAGAGTGGTATGGCTACACCTTC
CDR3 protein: CASSLGGTEWYGYTF

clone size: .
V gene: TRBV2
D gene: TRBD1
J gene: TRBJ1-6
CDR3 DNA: TGTGCCAGCAGTGCGGATAGAGACAGGGCGGGTAGGCCCCTCCACTTT
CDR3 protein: CASSADRDRAGRPLHF

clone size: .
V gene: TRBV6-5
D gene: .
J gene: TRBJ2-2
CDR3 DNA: TGTGCCAGCAGTTACTCGTCTCCGGGGACCGGGGAGCTGTTTTTT
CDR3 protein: CASSYSSPGTGELFF

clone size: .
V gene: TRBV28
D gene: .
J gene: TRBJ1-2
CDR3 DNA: TGTGCCAGCAGTTTTCCTCAACAGGGTAGGAATGGCTACACCTTC
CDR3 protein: CASSFPQQGRNGYTF

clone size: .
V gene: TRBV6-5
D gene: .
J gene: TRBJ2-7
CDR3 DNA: TGTGCCACCCACCGCCCTGATGGTTACGAGCAGTACTTC
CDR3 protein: CATHRPDGYEQYF

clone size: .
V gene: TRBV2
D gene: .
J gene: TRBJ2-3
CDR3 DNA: TGTGCCAGCAGGGGAGGGGGGGATACGCAGTATTTT
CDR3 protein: CASRGGGDTQYF

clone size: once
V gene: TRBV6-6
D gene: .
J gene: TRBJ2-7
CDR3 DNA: TGTGCCAGCAGTACGCGGAGGACCTACGAGCAGTACTTC
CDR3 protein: CASSTRRTYEQYF

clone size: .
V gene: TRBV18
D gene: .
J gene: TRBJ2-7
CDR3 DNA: TGTGCCAGCTCACCACCCAACCGGGACACCTACGAGCAGTACTTC
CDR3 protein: CASSPPNRDTYEQYF

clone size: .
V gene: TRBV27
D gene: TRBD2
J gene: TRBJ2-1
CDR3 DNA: TGTGCCAGCTTTGGACTAGCGGGAGGATCTAGCTCCTACAATGAGCAGTTCTTC
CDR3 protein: CASFGLAGGSSSYNEQFF

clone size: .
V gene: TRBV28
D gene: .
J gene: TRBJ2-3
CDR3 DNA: TGTGCCAGCAGTTTCGGTGCGAATACGCAGTATTTT
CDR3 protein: CASSFGANTQYF

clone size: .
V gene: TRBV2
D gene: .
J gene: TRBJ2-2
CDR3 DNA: TGTGCCAGCAGTGAAGCTGGGGGCGACACCGGGGAGCTGTTTTTT
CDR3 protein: CASSEAGGDTGELFF

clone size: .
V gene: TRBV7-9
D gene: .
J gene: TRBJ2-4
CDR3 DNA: TGTGCCAGCGCGACCGGACGTTTCCTAGCCAAAAACATTCAGTACTTC
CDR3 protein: CASATGRFLAKNIQYF

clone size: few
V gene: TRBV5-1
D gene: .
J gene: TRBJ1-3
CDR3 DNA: TGCGCCAGCAGCCCGGACAGATACTCTGGAAACACCATATATTTT
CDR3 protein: CASSPDRYSGNTIYF